This T cell receptor beta chain is drawn from a study of beta chain features in type 1 diabetes. Study background: Age and gender were similar between patients and healthy donors, as were cell yields.

Expressed TCRB transcripts were sequenced, since all the RNA that had been isolated was reverse transcribed. Profiling relied on immunoSEQ multiplex PCR, and the TCRdb table lists in-frame clones only, not all of them. The data show approximately 600,000 clones, with around 12% seen just once and 0.095% to 0.15% held by the top ten. Notes on this clone: Antigen unknown.

Whole-study results and caveats: Reads derived from cDNA could over-represent cells showing high TCR expression. Shortening of TCRB CDR3s, moderate but significant, appeared in all four CD4+ subsets of Type 1 diabetes patients. Shorter templates might be favored by PCR, equally in patients and controls.

The CDR3 is made up of 13 amino acids. Germline V CDR1 and CDR2: SGHDN, FVKESK. V lost 4 bases to trimming and J lost 6 bases; unmatched junction nucleotides: 4. The rearrangement uses TRBV14 and TRBJ2-3, with 7 bases that match TRBD2. Sequencing used naive CD4+ T cells from blood. The clonotype was recovered from a man aged 30-40 years with type 1 diabetes. This chain's CDR3 is CASSRDYFDTQYF. As DNA, the CDR3 is TGTGCCAGCAGCCGGGACTACTTCGATACGCAGTATTTT.